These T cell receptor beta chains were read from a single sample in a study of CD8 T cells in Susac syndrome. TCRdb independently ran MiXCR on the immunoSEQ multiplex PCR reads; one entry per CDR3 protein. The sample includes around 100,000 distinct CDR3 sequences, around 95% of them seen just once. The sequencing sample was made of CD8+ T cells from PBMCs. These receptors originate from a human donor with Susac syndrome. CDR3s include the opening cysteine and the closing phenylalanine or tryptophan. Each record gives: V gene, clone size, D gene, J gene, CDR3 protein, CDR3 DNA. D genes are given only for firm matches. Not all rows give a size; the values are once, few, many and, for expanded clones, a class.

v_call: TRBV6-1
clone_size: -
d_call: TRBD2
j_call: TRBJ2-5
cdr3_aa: CASSLGLAGFQETQYF
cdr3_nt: TGTGCCAGCAGCCTAGGACTAGCGGGGTTCCAAGAGACCCAGTACTTC

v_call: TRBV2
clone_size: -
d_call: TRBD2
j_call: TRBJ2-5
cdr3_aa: CASSKTSGRGETQYF
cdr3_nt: TGTGCCAGCAGCAAGACTAGCGGGAGGGGGGAGACCCAGTACTTC

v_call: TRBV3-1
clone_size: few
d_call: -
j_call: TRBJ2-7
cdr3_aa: CASSQAYEQYF
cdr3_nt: TGTGCCAGCAGCCAGGCCTACGAGCAGTACTTC

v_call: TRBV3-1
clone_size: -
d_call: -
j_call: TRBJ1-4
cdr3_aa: CASSSDEKLFF
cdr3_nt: TGTGCCAGCAGTTCAGATGAAAAACTGTTTTTT

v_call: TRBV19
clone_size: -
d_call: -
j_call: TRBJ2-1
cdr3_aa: CASSIGQLALNEQFF
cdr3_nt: TGTGCCAGTAGTATCGGACAGCTGGCCCTCAATGAGCAGTTCTTC

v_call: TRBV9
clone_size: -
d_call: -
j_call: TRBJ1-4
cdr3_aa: CASSTGDAREKLFF
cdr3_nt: TGTGCCAGCAGCACGGGGGACGCCCGGGAAAAACTGTTTTTT

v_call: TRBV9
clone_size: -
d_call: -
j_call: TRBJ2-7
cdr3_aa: CASSPVPGTRGEQYF
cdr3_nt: TGTGCCAGCAGCCCAGTTCCCGGGACGAGGGGCGAGCAGTACTTC

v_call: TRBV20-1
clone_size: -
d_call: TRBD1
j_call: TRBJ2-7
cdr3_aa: CSASGTGIHLQYEQYF
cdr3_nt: TGCAGTGCTTCCGGGACAGGGATTCATCTCCAGTACGAGCAGTACTTC

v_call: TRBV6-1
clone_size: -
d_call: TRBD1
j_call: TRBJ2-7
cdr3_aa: CASTKNPGQGITYEQYF
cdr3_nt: TGTGCCAGCACCAAAAACCCGGGACAGGGGATAACCTACGAGCAGTACTTC

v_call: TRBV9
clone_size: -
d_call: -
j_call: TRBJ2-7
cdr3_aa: CASSPDFHEQYF
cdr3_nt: TGTGCCAGCAGCCCGGACTTCCACGAGCAGTACTTC

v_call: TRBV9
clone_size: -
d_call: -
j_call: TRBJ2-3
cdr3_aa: CASSGGIRESLAQYF
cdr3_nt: TGTGCCAGCAGCGGCGGGATCCGAGAATCTTTGGCGCAGTATTTT

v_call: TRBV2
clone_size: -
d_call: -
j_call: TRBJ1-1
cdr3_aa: CASRASIEAFF
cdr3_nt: TGTGCCAGCAGGGCATCCATTGAAGCTTTCTTT

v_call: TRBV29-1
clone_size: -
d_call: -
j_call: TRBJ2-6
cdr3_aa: CSVEDRRNVLTF
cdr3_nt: TGCAGCGTTGAAGACAGGCGCAACGTCCTGACTTTC

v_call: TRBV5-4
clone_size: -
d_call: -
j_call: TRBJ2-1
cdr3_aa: CASSWAQVKNNEQFF
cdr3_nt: TGTGCCAGCAGCTGGGCTCAGGTGAAGAACAATGAGCAGTTCTTC

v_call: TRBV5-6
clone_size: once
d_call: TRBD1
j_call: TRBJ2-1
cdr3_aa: CASGPGRGLLQFF
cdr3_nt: TGTGCCAGCGGTCCCGGCAGGGGGCTTTTGCAGTTCTTC

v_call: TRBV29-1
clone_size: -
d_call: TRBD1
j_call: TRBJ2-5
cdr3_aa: CSVERGRRETQYF
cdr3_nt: TGCAGCGTTGAAAGGGGGCGCAGGGAGACCCAGTACTTC